The sequence of this T cell receptor (beta chain) was determined in a study of blood T cell repertoires in COVID-19. Study-wide context: Specimens from acute and convalescent COVID-19 originated in the United States, Italy and Spain. Sample material is recorded as cDNA or gDNA derived from T cells, B-cell-depleted T cells, or PBMCs.

V gave up 6 bases and J gave up 2 bases; unmatched junction bases: 4. Germline V CDR1 and CDR2: MDHEN, SYDVKM. The CDR3 length is 14 residues. Study processing details: It was from reference gene primer amplification that nucleated cell counts were estimated. The table came from immunoSEQ multiplex PCR; TCRdb's copy has only in-frame clones and leaves some out. V and J calls and clone size come straight from that table; D and trimming were deduced from the DNA. This sample has roughly 110,000 clones, with around 80% found just once. The sequenced sample was peripheral blood. V gene TRBV28 combines with J gene TRBJ1-2; 9 nucleotides line up with TRBD1. This clonotype was obtained from a woman in her 70s with acute or convalescent COVID-19. Here the CDR3 reads CASSSGTGNYGYTF. The CDR3 nucleotides read TGTGCCAGCAGCTCCGGGACAGGGAACTATGGCTACACCTTC.